The clone carrying this T cell receptor (beta chain) was seen a single time. The sample comes from a study of blood T cell repertoires in COVID-19. The wider study: The samples span acute and convalescent COVID-19 from the United States, Italy and Spain. From T cells, B-cell-depleted T cells, or PBMCs came the material, which was cDNA or gDNA.

The CDR3 runs to 15 residues. Per the germline V gene, CDR1 is SGHVS and CDR2 is FNYEAQ. The V end was cut by 0 bases, the J end by 6 bases, with 13 bases between. As processed by the authors: Amplification of reference gene primers provided the estimated nucleated cell counts. Assay used: immunoSEQ multiplex PCR; TCRdb lists only in-frame clones, some missing. V and J calls and clone size follow that table, whereas D and trimming were derived from the DNA. In the table there are approximately 190,000 clones, 88% of which are singletons. The sequence was collected from a man aged 35-49 years with active or convalescent COVID-19. The sample taken for sequencing was peripheral blood. The chain has TRBV7-6 and TRBJ2-3; a possible D gene is TRBD1 (5 bases). The CDR3 DNA follows: TGTGCCAGCAGCTTAGCTGAGATAGCAGGGGATACGCAGTATTTT. Its translation is CASSLAEIAGDTQYF.